This T cell receptor (beta chain) was sequenced in a study of T cells in Graves' hyperthyroidism and ophthalmopathy. What was amplified from RNA transcripts were TCR beta CDR3 regions. During a first-round RT-PCR of the TCR CDR3, the HTBI primer set was used. TCRdb reanalysed the multiplex PCR reads using MiXCR and keeps one entry per CDR3 protein. The sample records under 700,000 distinct CDR3 sequences, 16% being singletons. The CDR3 totals 12 residues. Looked up from germline, CDR1 is MNHNS and CDR2 is SASEGT. V dropped 6 bases and J dropped 6 bases, with 11 bases sitting between them. Many counts were recorded for this clonotype.

The receptor was isolated from a woman aged 18-29 years with Graves' hyperthyroidism. This chain joins TRBV6-1 and TRBJ1-1; D call uncertain. The sample taken for sequencing was blood. In DNA form, the CDR3 reads TGTGCCAGCAGACGACATGCCGCTGAAGCTTTCTTT. The encoded protein is CASRRHAAEAFF.